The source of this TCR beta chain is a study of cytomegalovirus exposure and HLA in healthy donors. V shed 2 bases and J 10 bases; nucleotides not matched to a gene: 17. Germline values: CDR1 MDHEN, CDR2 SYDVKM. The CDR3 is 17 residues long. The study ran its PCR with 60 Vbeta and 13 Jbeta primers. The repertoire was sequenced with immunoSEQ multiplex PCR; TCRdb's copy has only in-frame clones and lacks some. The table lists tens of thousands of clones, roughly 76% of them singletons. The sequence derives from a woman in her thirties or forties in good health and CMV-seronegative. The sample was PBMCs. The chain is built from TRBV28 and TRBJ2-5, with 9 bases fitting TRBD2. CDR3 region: CASSLGKAGGVGRGQYF. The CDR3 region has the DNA TGTGCCAGCAGTTTAGGGAAGGCGGGGGGGGTCGGCCGTGGCCAGTACTTC.